The table lists the clone carrying this T cell receptor (beta chain) with many counts. The sample is drawn from a study of blood T cells in healthy people across ages. The CDR3 spans 9 residues. Germline CDR1 and CDR2: SGHRS and YFSETQ. Trimming shortened V by 5 bases and J by 6 bases, and 3 bases separated the two germline ends. With a J-beta primer mix and a sample-barcoded 5' primer, a second PCR ran 7 to 11 cycles. Each TCR beta cDNA got a 12-nucleotide random molecular identifier. TCRdb itself ran the 5' RACE reads through MiXCR, one entry per CDR3 protein. The table includes about 1,800,000 distinct CDR3 sequences, roughly 27% detected once.

The rearrangement links TRBV5-1 to TRBJ2-7; D is undetermined. The specimen sequenced was blood. The sequence came from a young woman in good health. In DNA, the CDR3 is TGCGCCAGCAGGCTCGAGCAGTACTTC. Translation: CASRLEQYF.